This T cell receptor beta chain was retrieved from a study of T cells after yellow fever vaccination. At the level of the study: When fractions had low cell numbers, they were prepared with SMART-Seq v4 Ultra Low Input.

Concerning this clonotype: Its specificity is not known.

V gave up 1 base and J gave up 12 bases, with 22 bases separating them. From germline, CDR1 is SGHTA and CDR2 FQGNSA. There are 16 residues in the CDR3. Study conclusions and caveats: Contamination of FACS-sorted repertoires by abundant clonotypes from the bulk population could occur. Peaking faster, on day 5 versus 15, the secondary response was nonetheless weaker.

Production of TCR cDNA was by 5'RACE template switching, which also added a universal primer site and UMIs. TCRdb re-called the 5' RACE reads through MiXCR, storing one row per CDR3 protein. Of around 250,000 distinct CDR3 sequences listed, less than 9% were seen once; the top ten hold around 0.9%. The material sequenced was CD4+ T cells sorted from PBMCs, taken 15 days after the yellow fever booster vaccination. This TCR was sampled from a man aged 25-45 years who received the YFV17D yellow fever vaccine. V gene TRBV7-2 combines with J gene TRBJ2-1, with D possibly TRBD2 on 6 matching bases. CDR3 sequence (DNA): TGTGCCAGCAGCTTAGATGGTGGGATTGGCGGGGCCGGGCAGTTCTTC. As protein: CASSLDGGIGGAGQFF.